This entry is about one T cell receptor beta chain. There is no known antigen for this receptor. No qualities accompany the bases; no much larger clone lies one base away. This sample's treatment or condition label indicates: live attenuated yellow fever vaccine strain. At each blood-draw timepoint, two biological replicates of bulk PBMCs were obtained. A standard Ficoll-Paque protocol was used to isolate PBMCs from peripheral blood. RNA was extracted with TriZol from bulk PBMCs, CD4 and CD8 fractions, and dextramer-positive and dextramer-negative fractions. The germline ends are 9 bases apart after V is trimmed by 2 bases and J by 4 bases. CDR1 SGHTA and CDR2 FQGNSA are derived from the germline V gene. The CDR3 contains 14 residues, cysteine and phenylalanine counted. The only DNA kept is the CDR3, 42 bases in frame from the first base. TCR cDNA was synthesized by 5'RACE template switching, which introduced a universal primer site and unique molecular identifiers. Priming of cDNA synthesis was performed from both the TCR alpha and TCR beta constant segments. Library amplification involved two PCR steps, and the second step added sample barcodes and sequencing adapters. Sequencing of the libraries was done on either Illumina HiSeq 2500 (2x100 bp) or NovaSeq (2x150 bp). Regarding the original processing steps: MIGEC was used to demultiplex reads and collapse the reads into UMI consensus sequences, and MiXCR was used for V(D)J alignment. Vaccine-responding clonotypes were defined with edgeR using replicate PBMC samples, requiring FDR below 0.01 and a log2 fold change above 5 up to day 15. Each bulk clonotype was labeled CD4 or CD8 based on which sequenced repertoire, CD4 or CD8, contained the clonotype at higher abundance. In TCRdb, the public reads were trimmed at Q25 with fastp and aligned with MiXCR, with productive beta chains retained. Each CDR3 protein gets just one entry, which takes the most common genes and DNA from the rows behind it. These V and J calls derive from TCRdb rather than the authors' analysis. The sample table records some 670,000 distinct CDR3 sequences; more than 9% of these occur just once. Of the sample, 15% falls within the top ten clones.

This sample stems from a study of T cells after yellow fever vaccination (dated by TCRdb to 2018 to 2020). For the wider study: Libraries from fractions with low cell numbers were prepared with the SMART-Seq v4 Ultra Low Input RNA kit. To track T-cell clones before and after primary and booster YFV17D yellow fever vaccination, bulk TCR alpha and beta repertoires were sequenced longitudinally. The cohort comprised two healthy male donors, one aged 18 to 29 and one aged 30 to 39 years. Bulk PBMC replicates and cell subsets were isolated from blood drawn at multiple timepoints before and after both primary and secondary immunization. Beyond this particular receptor, the publication reports: Most clones expanded after primary vaccination (96% of CD4 and around 89% of CD8) were re-detected after the booster, suggesting that broad memory maintenance occurred. A small share of clonotypes was detected in both CD4 and CD8 compartments, with the overlap likely arising from convergent recombination. Only a couple of donors were included in the study, so the extent to which the findings can be generalized is limited. Computational filtering was needed because FACS-sorted repertoires could contain abundant contaminating clonotypes from the bulk population. Compared with the primary T-cell response, the secondary T-cell response was weaker but faster, peaking on day 5 rather than day 15.

The sequence was collected from a man younger than 45 who received the YFV17D yellow fever vaccine. The material sequenced was PBMCs, taken on the day of the yellow fever booster vaccination. The sequence links TRBV7-2 to TRBJ2-1; the D segment may tentatively be TRBD1 or TRBD2, each giving 5 matched bases. The encoded CDR3 is CASSLRDGYNEQFF. The DNA reads as follows: TGTGCCAGCAGCTTACGGGACGGATACAATGAGCAGTTCTTC. The full variable domain, completed from the reference TRBV7-2 and TRBJ2-1 proteins outside the CDR3, reads GAGVSQSPSNKVTEKGKDVELRCDPISGHTALYWYRQSLGQGLEFLIYFQGNSAPDKSGLPSDRFSAERTGGSVSTLTIQRTQQEDSAVYLCASSLRDGYNEQFFGPGTRLTVL.